Sequencing of this TCR beta chain was carried out in a study of T cell repertoires in cytomegalovirus infection. Overall study context: CMV epitopes, recently identified HLA-C-restricted and well-studied HLA-B-restricted, were used. CMV infection plus the matching HLA type was flagged by public TCR beta signatures. Study-wide results and caveats: Frequencies of public TCR beta families were cumulated, and this identified carriers of CMV plus the relevant HLA.

Germline V CDR1 and CDR2: MNHNY, SVGAGI (reference sequence). V was clipped by 7 bases and J by 2 bases, with 15 bases between them. The CDR3 has 15 residues. Using its own MiXCR run on the reads, TCRdb lists one record per CDR3 protein. This sample has some 43,000 distinct CDR3 sequences, with over 20% found just once. This clonotype was observed a few times. What it binds is not known. This receptor was taken from a human donor in good health (CMV status not recorded). Some clones in this sample may be carry-over from other donors' samples. The starting material was CD8+ T cells from cultured PBMCs, obtained from culture after CMV antigen stimulation. This chain links TRBV6-6 with TRBJ1-5; possibly TRBD1 for D (5 bases). DNA of the CDR3: TGTGCCAGCAAAGTGAGCCGGGGGGGCAATCAGCCCCAGCATTTT. Its protein product is CASKVSRGGNQPQHF.